This T cell receptor (beta chain) comes out of a study of blood T cell repertoires in COVID-19. The germline gives CDR1 KGHSH, CDR2 LQKENI. V lost 5 bases, J lost 1 base, and 4 bases stayed unmatched. The CDR3 loop spans 16 amino acids. Assay used: immunoSEQ multiplex PCR; TCRdb lists only in-frame clones, some missing. The repertoire holds approximately 150,000 clones, with 70% to 85% as singletons. V and J are TRBV18 and TRBJ2-7, with 14 positions matching TRBD2. This TCR was recovered from a woman in her 70s in a cohort exposed to, infected with or recovered from COVID-19 (not recorded which). The sequenced material came from PBMCs or T cells enriched from blood (not recorded which). CDR3 sequence (DNA): TGTGCCAGCTCATCGGGACTAGCGGGAGAGTCCTACGAGCAGTACTTC. This encodes CASSSGLAGESYEQYF.